This T cell receptor (beta chain) was observed in a study of control samples from healthy donors and cancer patients. The germline CDR1 and CDR2 sequences are SGDLS and YYNGEE. This CDR3 has 19 amino acids. V dropped 2 bases and J dropped 0; count of bases not matched to a gene: 8. TCRdb's table, derived via immunoSEQ multiplex PCR, lists solely in-frame clones and lacks some. The sample shows roughly 70,000 clones, 75% to 90% of them seen only once. The chain employs TRBV9 and TRBJ2-3; TRBD2 matches 14 bases. Sequenced material: blood. The sequence came from a man in his forties or fifties in good health. The CDR3: CASSVGLAGGSLSTDTQYF. As DNA, the CDR3 is TGTGCCAGCAGCGTCGGACTAGCGGGAGGCTCCCTTAGCACAGATACGCAGTATTTT.